Presented here are 21 T cell receptor beta chains from one specimen sequenced in a study of blood T cell repertoires in COVID-19. Profiling relied on immunoSEQ multiplex PCR, and the TCRdb table lists in-frame clones only, not all of them. The repertoire holds around 150,000 clones, with about nine tenths as singletons. The sequencing input was peripheral blood. The receptors were gathered from a man in his thirties or forties with COVID-19, enrolled during active disease.

CDR3 residues: CASSQEGGLLSTEAFF. In DNA form, the CDR3 reads TGCGCCAGCAGCCAAGAGGGGGGTCTCCTAAGTACTGAAGCTTTCTTT. The rearrangement links TRBV4-3 to TRBJ1-1; maybe TRBD1 (5 bases). This CDR3 has 16 amino acids. V lost 0 bases, J lost 5 bases, and 16 bases lay in between. Germline CDR1 and CDR2: LGHNA and YSLEER.

This chain connects TRBV7-2 to TRBJ2-7; 9 bases are a match to TRBD2. Trimming removed 5 bases from V and 0 bases from J; junction bases left unmatched: 8. Germline CDR1 is SGHTA and CDR2 is FQGNSA. The CDR3 length is 16 residues. CDR3 DNA: TGTGCCAGCAGCATAGTAGCGGGAGCCTTCTCCTACGAGCAGTACTTC. Protein: CASSIVAGAFSYEQYF.

The gene calls are TRBV5-1 and TRBJ1-2; D gene ambiguous. The germline CDR1 and CDR2 sequences are SGHRS and YFSETQ. CDR3 length: 14 amino acids. Trimming cost V 2 bases and J 1 base, with 9 bases left between them. CDR3 loop: CASSFDGDNYGYTF. In nucleotides, the CDR3 is TGCGCCAGCAGCTTCGACGGGGATAACTATGGCTACACCTTC.

V usage is TRBV27 and J usage is TRBJ2-7; 7 bases agree with TRBD2. The CDR3 has 14 amino acids. Per the germline V gene, CDR1 is MNHEY and CDR2 is SMNVEV (reference sequence). V shed 8 bases, J shed 5 bases, and the junction held 12 bases outside the gene matches. This CDR3 reads CASGGREAGDEQYF. CDR3 DNA sequence: TGTGCCAGCGGAGGCAGGGAGGCGGGGGACGAGCAGTACTTC.

V usage is TRBV19 and J usage is TRBJ1-5; D call uncertain. V lost 3 bases and J 6 bases, leaving 12 bases between the germline ends. The V gene's germline CDR1 is LNHDA and CDR2 SQIVND (reference sequence). There are 14 residues in the CDR3. CDR3 sequence reads: CASSMGGSGQPQHF. The CDR3 bases are TGTGCCAGTAGTATGGGAGGGAGCGGTCAGCCCCAGCATTTT.

This chain's CDR3 is CASSQDRLSGGQPQHF. The DNA of the CDR3 is TGCGCCAGCAGCCAAGATCGACTCAGTGGAGGTCAGCCCCAGCATTTT. This chain connects TRBV4-3 to TRBJ1-5; D gene uncertain. CDR3 length: 16 residues. Per germline, CDR1 LGHNA and CDR2 YSLEER. Trimming removed 0 bases at V and 6 bases at J, with 15 bases between.

The chain combines TRBV5-6 with TRBJ1-1; no definite D call. Looked up from germline, CDR1 is SGHDT and CDR2 is YYEEEE. The CDR3 has 14 amino acids. Between the trimmed V and J ends, which lost 3 bases and 0 bases, there was a span of 9 bases. CDR3 DNA: TGTGCCAGCAGCTGGGCCCTTATGAACACTGAAGCTTTCTTT. Amino acid sequence: CASSWALMNTEAFF.

This chain links TRBV10-3 with TRBJ1-5; D call uncertain. Germline values: CDR1 ENHRY, CDR2 SYGVKD. Trimming left V 1 base short and J 0 bases short, with 7 bases between. This CDR3 is 15 amino acids long. The DNA for the CDR3 is TGTGCCATCAGTGAGTGGCAGAATAGCAATCAGCCCCAGCATTTT. Translated: CAISEWQNSNQPQHF.

The rearrangement links TRBV3-1 (or the pseudogene TRBV3-2) to TRBJ1-6; a possible D gene is TRBD1 (6 bases). The length of the CDR3 is 16 residues. CDR1 is LGHDT and CDR2 is YNNKEL in the germline V gene (reference sequence). Trimming shortened V by 1 base and J by 9 bases, and 16 bases separated the two germline ends. CDR3 sequence reads: CASSQVRGPFGSPLHF. The CDR3 DNA follows: TGTGCCAGCAGCCAAGTCAGGGGCCCATTCGGTTCACCCCTCCACTTT.

This rearrangement joins TRBV4-3 to TRBJ2-1; TRBD1 matches at 7 bases. This CDR3 comprises 16 residues. With V trimmed by 6 bases and J by 3 bases, 11 bases remained unmatched. From germline, CDR1 is LGHNA and CDR2 YSLEER. The CDR3 nucleotides are TGCGCCAGCAGTCCAATTGAGGGGGCGGGCTACAATGAGCAGTTCTTC. It translates to CASSPIEGAGYNEQFF.

CDR3 coding DNA: TGTGCCAGCAGGGCGAGAGTCGGTAGCGGAACATACGAGCAGTACTTC. Translating it yields CASRARVGSGTYEQYF. The genes are TRBV2 and TRBJ2-7; D is possibly TRBD2 (6 bases). The V end was cut by 6 bases, the J end by 4 bases, with 22 bases between. This CDR3 is 16 amino acids long. CDR1 and CDR2 from the germline V gene are SNHLY and FYNNEI.

The J gene is TRBJ2-1, the V gene TRBV7-3; 8 bases fit TRBD2. V was pared by 1 base and J by 0 bases, with 5 bases of the junction left unmatched. Germline V gene lookup returns CDR1 SGHTA and CDR2 FQGTGA. The CDR3 contains 17 residues. DNA for the CDR3: TGTGCCAGCAGCTTAAACGGGGGGGCGAACTCCTACAATGAGCAGTTCTTC. Protein: CASSLNGGANSYNEQFF.

The chain recombines TRBV5-6 with TRBJ2-7, with 10 bases lining up with TRBD1. Germline lookup yields CDR1 SGHDT and CDR2 YYEEEE. This CDR3 has 14 amino acids. The junction had 6 bases not matched to a gene; V was cut back by 4 bases and J by 5 bases. Here the CDR3 DNA reads TGTGCCAGCAGCCTAGGACAGGGGGGAGACGAGCAGTACTTC. This codes for CASSLGQGGDEQYF.

Only one count was recorded for this clone. The genes are TRBV4-1 and TRBJ1-3; D uncertain. CDR1 MGHRA and CDR2 YSYEKL come from the germline V gene. V was cut by 4 bases and J by 2 bases, with 12 bases left in between. The CDR3 is 15 residues long. The CDR3 nucleotides read TGCGCCAGCAGCCCCAGAGGCGGGACTGGAAACACCATATATTTT. It translates to CASSPRGGTGNTIYF.

V gene TRBV5-1 combines with J gene TRBJ1-6, with 7 bases fitting TRBD1. Germline-derived CDR1 and CDR2 are SGHRS and YFSETQ. The CDR3 covers 16 residues. The trim removed 0 bases at V and 7 bases at J, leaving 7 bases unmatched. The CDR3 protein is CASSLEGRGVNSPLHF. CDR3 coding DNA: TGCGCCAGCAGCTTGGAGGGCAGGGGGGTAAATTCACCCCTCCACTTT.

This clone was seen once. This chain uses TRBV7-9 with TRBJ1-5, with 7 bases that match TRBD1. J gave up 7 bases and V 4 bases, and 4 bases lay outside the gene matches. The CDR3 loop spans 13 amino acids. Germline lookup yields CDR1 SEHNR and CDR2 FQNEAQ (reference sequence). CDR3 region: CASSSNRGQPQHF. In DNA form, the CDR3 reads TGTGCCAGCAGCTCTAACAGGGGACAGCCCCAGCATTTT.

As for this clone: Other DNA sequences in the same sample also yield this CDR3. The DNA of the CDR3 is TGTGCCAGCAGTTGGGGACAGGGGTATGGCTACACCTTC. Translated, it gives CASSWGQGYGYTF. The J gene is TRBJ1-2, the V gene TRBV12-3 or TRBV12-4; 10 nucleotides align to TRBD1. This CDR3 spans 13 amino acids. Trimming took 4 bases from V and 5 from J; bases not matched to a gene: 1.

This clone was counted only a few times. This chain connects TRBV7-9 to TRBJ2-1, with 7 bases matching TRBD2. CDR1 and CDR2 (germline): SEHNR, FQNEAQ (reference sequence). The CDR3 covers 15 residues. After removal of 0 bases from V and 6 bases from J, the junction contained 5 bases not matched to a gene. The CDR3 DNA reads TGTGCCAGCAGCTTAGCTGGAGCGGGGCGCAATGAGCAGTTCTTC. Encoded protein: CASSLAGAGRNEQFF.

The V and J genes are TRBV7-3 and TRBJ1-1; D possibly corresponds to TRBD1 (5 bases). The V end was cut by 3 bases, the J end by 7 bases, with 12 bases between. The CDR3 is 13 amino acids. Germline loops: CDR1 SGHTA, CDR2 FQGTGA. The CDR3 is CASSFKEGVEAFF. DNA for the CDR3: TGTGCCAGCAGCTTTAAAGAAGGGGTTGAAGCTTTCTTT.

This sequence joins TRBV11-2 and TRBJ2-3; 8 bases are a match to TRBD1. The V gene end was trimmed by 2 bases and the J gene end by 1 base; junction bases not matched to a gene: 5. This CDR3 region has 16 residues. CDR1 SGHAT and CDR2 FQNNGV come from the germline V gene. This chain's CDR3 is CASSLRTGLGTDTQYF. In nucleotides, the CDR3 is TGTGCCAGCAGCTTACGGACAGGGCTTGGCACAGATACGCAGTATTTT.

This sequence joins TRBV3-1 (or the pseudogene TRBV3-2) and TRBJ2-3; 10 bases align to TRBD1. CDR1 and CDR2 from the germline V gene are LGHDT and YNNKEL (reference sequence). The CDR3 covers 17 residues. Unmatched junction bases numbered 12, after V lost 4 bases and J lost 5 bases. CDR3 region: CASSRPGRQGAGDTQYF. The CDR3 DNA is TGTGCCAGCAGCCGCCCAGGCAGACAGGGGGCTGGAGATACGCAGTATTTT.